One T cell receptor (beta chain) is described in this entry. The sample comes from a study of blood T cell repertoires in COVID-19. As for the study in general: Whether acute or convalescent, the COVID-19 samples came from the United States, Italy and Spain. From T cells, B-cell-depleted T cells, or PBMCs came the material, which was cDNA or gDNA.

Some clones are missing from TCRdb's copy, which holds only in-frame ones; the method was immunoSEQ multiplex PCR. The sample records approximately 240,000 clones, approximately 80% being singletons. CDR3 length: 14 residues. Germline lookup yields CDR1 MDHEN and CDR2 SYDVKM. V was shortened by 3 bases and J by 4 bases, with 12 bases between the two germline ends. The clonotype originates from a woman of 80 years or more with active or convalescent COVID-19. The sequenced sample was peripheral blood. The chain is built from TRBV28 and TRBJ1-1, with D unresolved. The CDR3 sequence is CASSFRRVSTEAFF. The CDR3 DNA sequence: TGTGCCAGCAGTTTTAGGAGGGTAAGCACTGAAGCTTTCTTT.